Following are 24 T cell receptor beta chains from one sample sequenced in a study of blood T cell repertoires in COVID-19 (dated by TCRdb to 2018 to 2020). The library came from the immunoSEQ multiplex PCR assay. In TCRdb, the immuneACCESS table is reduced to in-frame sequences with V and J assigned. These tables do not hold every clone; where another copy was compared, an unresolved V gene accounts for under half, and the others remain unexplained. The sample yields more than 200,000 clones; about 87% were counted once. Of the sample, approximately 5.3% falls within the top ten clones. The specimen was peripheral blood. The receptors were sampled from an older woman with COVID-19, enrolled during active disease.

The chain uses TRBV7-2 and TRBJ2-1; 14 bases align to TRBD2. The germline V gene encodes CDR1 SGHTA and CDR2 FQGNSA. The CDR3 length is 19 residues. Trimming removed 1 base from V and 4 bases from J; junction bases left unmatched: 9. The CDR3, as DNA: TGTGCCAGCAGCTTAGGGGGACTAGCGGGAGCCCCCCGATACAATGAGCAGTTCTTC. Residues: CASSLGGLAGAPRYNEQFF.

V gene TRBV29-1 combines with J gene TRBJ2-7; TRBD2 matches at 13 bases. CDR3 length: 14 residues. The germline gives CDR1 SQVTM, CDR2 ANQGSEA. The J segment lost 3 bases and the V segment lost 3 bases, leaving 2 bases of the junction unmatched. The CDR3 DNA follows: TGCAGCGTTGATGGACTAGCGGGAGTCTACGAGCAGTACTTC. It yields the protein CSVDGLAGVYEQYF.

This clone occurred once. V is TRBV5-1 and J is TRBJ2-2, with 10 bases identical to TRBD2. This CDR3 contains 15 residues. V was pared by 3 bases and J by 5 bases, with 4 bases of the junction left unmatched. Germline CDR1 reads SGHRS; CDR2 reads YFSETQ. The CDR3 DNA reads as TGCGCCAGCAGCTCTAGCGGGAGTTCAACCGGGGAGCTGTTTTTT. This gives the protein CASSSSGSSTGELFF.

The chain carries TRBV7-8 and TRBJ2-1, with 7 bases identical to TRBD1. Germline CDR1 is SGHVS and CDR2 is FQNEAQ. CDR3 length: 16 amino acids. V was pared by 2 bases and J by 1 base, with 5 bases of the junction left unmatched. For the CDR3, the DNA is TGTGCCAGCAGCTTAAAGGGGGCTGTGTCCTACAATGAGCAGTTCTTC. It translates to CASSLKGAVSYNEQFF.

This chain uses TRBV6-4 with TRBJ2-1, with a possible D match to TRBD1 (5 bases). Germline CDR1 MRHNA, CDR2 SNTAGT. V was trimmed by 3 bases and J by 4 bases, leaving 13 bases between them. The CDR3 is 15 amino acids. CDR3 residues: CASSELAGQYNEQFF. The CDR3 DNA reads TGTGCCAGCAGTGAGTTGGCAGGGCAATACAATGAGCAGTTCTTC.

The gene calls are TRBV7-7 and TRBJ1-4, with TRBD1 matching over 8 bases. This CDR3 comprises 13 residues. Unmatched junction bases numbered 4, after V lost 5 bases and J lost 8 bases. The germline V gene has CDR1 SSHAT and CDR2 FNYEAQ (reference sequence). CDR3 region: CASSPDRGEKLFF. DNA for the CDR3: TGTGCCAGCAGCCCCGACAGGGGAGAAAAACTGTTTTTT. Full variable domain (missing parts from reference TRBV7-7 and TRBJ1-4): GAGVSQSPRYKVTKRGQDVTLRCDPISSHATLYWYQQALGQGPEFLTYFNYEAQPDKSGLPSDRFSAERPEGSISTLTIQRTEQRDSAMYRCASSPDRGEKLFFGSGTQLSVL.

This chain connects TRBV3-1 (or the pseudogene TRBV3-2) to TRBJ1-1; TRBD1 agrees at 10 bases. Per germline, CDR1 LGHDT and CDR2 YNNKEL (reference sequence). V lost 4 bases to trimming and J lost 10 bases; unmatched junction nucleotides: 6. The CDR3 consists of 13 residues. The CDR3 is CASSPLTGGAAFF. The CDR3 nucleotides read TGTGCCAGCAGCCCGCTGACAGGGGGCGCAGCTTTCTTT.

About this clone: The junction differs from germline at one of its ends, possibly a read error. The J gene is TRBJ1-6, the V gene TRBV5-4; 7 bases fit TRBD1. Germline V CDR1 and CDR2: SGHNT, YYREEE (reference sequence). The CDR3 covers 15 residues. Here the CDR3 reads CASRLGQPFNSPLHF. The CDR3 nucleotides are TGTGCCAGCAGGTTGGGACAGCCGTTTAATTCACCCCTCCACTTT.

The rearrangement joins TRBV7-2 to TRBJ2-2, with D possibly matching TRBD1 (6 bases). Germline loops: CDR1 SGHTA, CDR2 FQGNSA. V was shortened by 3 bases and J by 6 bases, with 17 bases between the two germline ends. The length of the CDR3 is 16 residues. The CDR3 DNA reads TGTGCCAGCAGCTTGGCACCCTTGGGGGCCTCCGGGGAGCTGTTTTTT. Its protein product is CASSLAPLGASGELFF.

This clone was counted a single time. CDR3 sequence reads: CASSMTGNSPLHF. Written as DNA, the CDR3 is TGCGCCAGCAGCATGACAGGGAATTCACCCCTCCACTTT. This chain links TRBV5-1 with TRBJ1-6; 7 bases align to TRBD1. The germline V gene has CDR1 SGHRS and CDR2 YFSETQ. J was trimmed by 7 bases and V by 4 bases; bases with no gene match: 2. CDR3 length equals 13 residues.

The rearrangement links TRBV25-1 to TRBJ2-2, with TRBD2 matching 8 bases. The CDR3 contains 15 residues. Germline V lookup: CDR1 MGHDK, CDR2 SYGVNS. The V segment lost 6 bases and the J segment 4 bases; nucleotides outside the gene matches: 7. The CDR3 is CASSAAAGGTGELFF. The CDR3 nucleotides read TGTGCCAGCAGCGCGGCGGCGGGAGGCACCGGGGAGCTGTTTTTT.

This clone was observed a handful of times. This sequence joins TRBV28 and TRBJ1-5; D possibly corresponds to TRBD1 (5 bases). Trimming cost V 1 base and J 3 bases, with 10 bases left between them. The germline CDR1 and CDR2 sequences are MDHEN and SYDVKM. This CDR3 has 15 amino acids. The CDR3 protein is CASSLFPGDNQPQHF. The CDR3 nucleotides are TGTGCCAGCAGTTTATTCCCGGGGGACAATCAGCCCCAGCATTTT.

The V gene is TRBV27, the J gene TRBJ2-2; TRBD2 matches 12 bases. Germline-derived CDR1 and CDR2 are MNHEY and SMNVEV (reference sequence). The CDR3 runs 16 residues. V was clipped by 4 bases and J by 8 bases; unmatched bases: 8. The CDR3 here is CASSWASGGAGGELFF. The DNA for the CDR3 is TGTGCCAGCAGTTGGGCTAGCGGGGGGGCCGGAGGGGAGCTGTTTTTT.

This chain links TRBV2 with TRBJ1-2, with 8 bases that match TRBD1. With V trimmed by 4 bases and J by 2 bases, 9 bases remained unmatched. Germline V lookup: CDR1 SNHLY, CDR2 FYNNEI. The CDR3 extends over 16 amino acids. CDR3 DNA sequence: TGTGCCAGCAGTGTGATGAGGACAGGGACAAACTATGGCTACACCTTC. Amino acids: CASSVMRTGTNYGYTF.

The gene calls are TRBV3-1 (or the pseudogene TRBV3-2) and TRBJ2-1; D unclear. The CDR3 is 13 residues long. The V gene's germline CDR1 is LGHDT and CDR2 YNNKEL (reference sequence). V gave up 4 bases and J gave up 7 bases, with 11 bases separating them. The CDR3 reads CASSPNPGNEQFF. The CDR3 DNA sequence: TGTGCCAGCAGCCCGAACCCCGGGAATGAGCAGTTCTTC.

V usage is TRBV5-4 and J usage is TRBJ2-1; TRBD2 agrees at 10 bases. The J segment lost 12 bases and the V segment lost 1 base, leaving 4 bases of the junction unmatched. Germline V gene data show CDR1 as SGHNT and CDR2 as YYREEE (reference sequence). The CDR3 consists of 13 residues. The CDR3 DNA sequence: TGTGCCAGCAGCTTGAAGCGGGAGGGTGGGCAGTTCTTC. Its translation is CASSLKREGGQFF.

The chain carries TRBV2 and TRBJ1-4; D may be TRBD1 (5 bases). Per the germline V gene, CDR1 is SNHLY and CDR2 is FYNNEI. The CDR3 runs to 15 residues. V was cut by 1 base and J by 4 bases, with 10 bases left in between. The CDR3 DNA sequence: TGTGCCAGCAGTGAAGAAGGGGCGTTTAATGAAAAACTGTTTTTT. Translation: CASSEEGAFNEKLFF.

The chain combines TRBV29-1 with TRBJ2-3; the match to TRBD2 covers 8 bases. CDR1 SQVTM and CDR2 ANQGSEA come from the germline V gene. The CDR3 contains 13 residues. Germline trimming cut 6 bases from V and 4 bases from J; bases unmatched to any gene: 6. The CDR3 region has the DNA TGCAGCGTGGGAGGACTAGCTCCAGATACGCAGTATTTT. The encoded protein is CSVGGLAPDTQYF.

The rearrangement joins TRBV3-1 (or the pseudogene TRBV3-2) to TRBJ1-4; 8 bases fit TRBD1. The junction had 15 bases not matched to a gene; V was cut back by 4 bases and J by 8 bases. CDR1 and CDR2 from the germline V gene are LGHDT and YNNKEL (reference sequence). The CDR3 extends over 17 amino acids. The CDR3 protein is CASSRSVGTGGGEKLFF. In nucleotides, the CDR3 is TGTGCCAGCAGCCGAAGCGTGGGTACAGGGGGAGGGGAAAAACTGTTTTTT.

About this clone itself: The junction shows a germline mismatch at one end, possibly a read error. The chain recombines TRBV28 with TRBJ1-5; 7 bases align to TRBD1. The germline gives CDR1 MDHEN, CDR2 SYDVKM. This CDR3 region has 15 residues. The CDR3 region is CAGSSRGFSNQPQHF. CDR3 nucleotide sequence: TGTGCCGGCAGTTCCAGGGGGTTTAGCAATCAGCCCCAGCATTTT.

To note about this clone: Other DNA sequences from this sample encode an identical CDR3 as well. The chain carries TRBV12-3 or TRBV12-4 and TRBJ1-1, with 8 bases aligning to TRBD1. The CDR3 runs to 13 residues. The V and J ends lost 5 bases and 4 bases, in that order; junction bases with no gene match: 3. CDR3 coding DNA: TGTGCCAGCAGTCGAACAGGGGGCACTGAAGCTTTCTTT. It is translated as CASSRTGGTEAFF.

With respect to this clone: The same CDR3 can be traced to other DNA sequences in this sample. The J gene is TRBJ1-5, the V gene TRBV6-2 or TRBV6-3, with 9 bases lining up with TRBD1. With V trimmed by 6 bases and J by 2 bases, 2 bases remained unmatched. The CDR3 runs 14 residues. Germline lookup yields CDR1 MNHEY and CDR2 SVGEGT. In DNA form, the CDR3 reads TGTGCCAGCAGCTGGACAGGGGGCAATCAGCCCCAGCATTTT. This gives the protein CASSWTGGNQPQHF.

The chain couples TRBV21-1 to TRBJ1-1. TRBV21-1 is described as a pseudogene. The CDR3 runs 14 residues. The chain's CDR3 is CASTLGGANTEAFF. The CDR3 coding sequence is TGTGCCAGCACCCTGGGGGGGGCGAACACTGAAGCTTTCTTT.

The rearrangement uses TRBV5-1 and TRBJ1-1; D remains unclear. The CDR3 consists of 15 residues. Germline loops: CDR1 SGHRS, CDR2 YFSETQ. V shed 3 bases and J shed 4 bases, with 16 bases lying between them. The CDR3 DNA reads TGCGCCAGCAGCTATGGACTCACGGGGAGCACTGAAGCTTTCTTT. It codes for CASSYGLTGSTEAFF. The full variable domain, rest sourced from reference TRBV5-1 and TRBJ1-1, is KAGVTQTPRYLIKTRGQQVTLSCSPISGHRSVSWYQQTPGQGLQFLFEYFSETQRNKGNFPGRFSGRQFSNSRSEMNVSTLELGDSALYLCASSYGLTGSTEAFFGQGTRLTVV.